These T cell receptor beta chains were read from a single sample in a study of CD8 T cells in ankylosing spondylitis. Each CDR3 protein is one row after TCRdb ran MiXCR on the 5' RACE reads. The sample lists some 46,000 distinct CDR3 sequences, 9.5% to 12% occurring once. Sequencing was carried out using blood, either unsorted or a sorted T cell fraction (not recorded which). These TCRs come from a male donor with ankylosing spondylitis or in good health (not recorded which). CDR3s include the opening cysteine and the closing phenylalanine or tryptophan. The D gene is left open where the match is weak. Some rows mark clone size as missing; the rest say once, few, many or name a class of expanded clone.

J gene: TRBJ1-2
D gene: NA
clone size: many
V gene: TRBV28
CDR3 DNA: TGTGCCAGCAGTTTAGTGCCCCCTCAGGGCTACACCTTC
CDR3 protein: CASSLVPPQGYTF

J gene: TRBJ2-7
D gene: NA
clone size: NA
V gene: TRBV5-5
CDR3 DNA: TGTGCCAGCAGCTTGTCCGCGACAGAGGCCTACGAGCAGTACTTC
CDR3 protein: CASSLSATEAYEQYF

J gene: TRBJ2-1
D gene: NA
clone size: many
V gene: TRBV5-1
CDR3 DNA: TGCGCCAGCAGCTTAGCACTACCCCGCGGCCAACTTGAGCAGTTCTTC
CDR3 protein: CASSLALPRGQLEQFF

J gene: TRBJ2-1
D gene: TRBD2
clone size: NA
V gene: TRBV7-2
CDR3 DNA: TGTGCCAGCATCCCCCAAGCGGGGTACAATGAGCAGTTCTTC
CDR3 protein: CASIPQAGYNEQFF

J gene: TRBJ2-3
D gene: NA
clone size: medium-sized
V gene: TRBV5-1
CDR3 DNA: TGCGCCAGCAGCTCGAACAGGGAGGCAGATACGCAGTATTTT
CDR3 protein: CASSSNREADTQYF

J gene: TRBJ2-6
D gene: NA
clone size: few
V gene: TRBV24-1
CDR3 DNA: TGTGCCACCAGTGATTTTAGCGGCTCTGGGGCCAACGTCCTGACTTTC
CDR3 protein: CATSDFSGSGANVLTF

J gene: TRBJ1-2
D gene: NA
clone size: few
V gene: TRBV7-2
CDR3 DNA: TGTGCCAGCAGCTCGTCTAGGGAGCAGGGCTACACCTTC
CDR3 protein: CASSSSREQGYTF

J gene: TRBJ2-2
D gene: NA
clone size: few
V gene: TRBV28
CDR3 DNA: TGTGCCAGCAGTTTGGCCGACACCGGGGAGCTGTTTTTT
CDR3 protein: CASSLADTGELFF

J gene: TRBJ2-5
D gene: NA
clone size: many
V gene: TRBV5-6
CDR3 DNA: TGTGCCAGCAGCTTGGTTGAGGGGGAAGAGACCCAGTACTTC
CDR3 protein: CASSLVEGEETQYF

J gene: TRBJ2-1
D gene: NA
clone size: many
V gene: TRBV5-6
CDR3 DNA: TGTGCCAGCAGCTACGACACGGACAATGAGCAGTTCTTC
CDR3 protein: CASSYDTDNEQFF

J gene: TRBJ1-2
D gene: NA
clone size: NA
V gene: TRBV7-2
CDR3 DNA: TGTGCCAGCAGCTTAACCTCTAGGGTTTACGGCTACACCTTC
CDR3 protein: CASSLTSRVYGYTF

J gene: TRBJ2-7
D gene: NA
clone size: many
V gene: TRBV2
CDR3 DNA: TGTGCCAGCAGTGAGGCTGCGTACGAGCAGTACTTC
CDR3 protein: CASSEAAYEQYF

J gene: TRBJ2-7
D gene: TRBD1
clone size: many
V gene: TRBV13
CDR3 DNA: TGTGCCAGCAGCTTATTCCCGGGACAGGGCTCCTACGAGCAGTACTTC
CDR3 protein: CASSLFPGQGSYEQYF

J gene: TRBJ2-3
D gene: TRBD2
clone size: many
V gene: TRBV14
CDR3 DNA: TGTGCCAGCAGCCAAGAACTAGCGGGGACTAGCACAGATACGCAGTATTTT
CDR3 protein: CASSQELAGTSTDTQYF

J gene: TRBJ1-4
D gene: NA
clone size: NA
V gene: TRBV7-9
CDR3 DNA: TGTGCCAGCAGCTTTAGCCCCGGGACAACTAATGAAAAACTGTTTTTT
CDR3 protein: CASSFSPGTTNEKLFF

J gene: TRBJ1-5
D gene: NA
clone size: many
V gene: TRBV2
CDR3 DNA: TGTGCCAGCTTGGAGGTCCCCAATCAGCCCCAGCATTTT
CDR3 protein: CASLEVPNQPQHF

J gene: TRBJ2-5
D gene: TRBD1
clone size: many
V gene: TRBV20-1
CDR3 DNA: TGCAGTGCTCTACCGGGACAGGCGTACCAAGAGACCCAGTACTTC
CDR3 protein: CSALPGQAYQETQYF

J gene: TRBJ2-3
D gene: TRBD2
clone size: many
V gene: TRBV5-1
CDR3 DNA: TGCGCCAGCAGCTTGGATGGGACTAGAATAGATACGCAGTATTTT
CDR3 protein: CASSLDGTRIDTQYF

J gene: TRBJ2-5
D gene: NA
clone size: NA
V gene: TRBV9
CDR3 DNA: TGTGCCAGCAGCGTAGACAGGGTGGGAGAGACCCAGTACTTC
CDR3 protein: CASSVDRVGETQYF

J gene: TRBJ1-2
D gene: TRBD1
clone size: NA
V gene: TRBV30
CDR3 DNA: TGTGCCTGGAGTACAACAGGGGCCGGCTACACCTTC
CDR3 protein: CAWSTTGAGYTF

J gene: TRBJ1-3
D gene: NA
clone size: many
V gene: TRBV5-1
CDR3 DNA: TGCGCCAGCAGTCTAGCCTTCGGAAACACCATATATTTT
CDR3 protein: CASSLAFGNTIYF

J gene: TRBJ1-6
D gene: TRBD1
clone size: few
V gene: TRBV12-3/TRBV12-4
CDR3 DNA: TGTGCCAGCAGGGGGACAGGGAGGAGCTCACCCCTCCACTTT
CDR3 protein: CASRGTGRSSPLHF

J gene: TRBJ2-7
D gene: NA
clone size: NA
V gene: TRBV5-1
CDR3 DNA: TGCGCCAACCGACAGAGCTCCTACGAGCAGTACTTC
CDR3 protein: CANRQSSYEQYF

J gene: TRBJ2-7
D gene: NA
clone size: many
V gene: TRBV5-1
CDR3 DNA: TGCGCCAGCAGCGCAATTCGAGACGAGCAGTACTTC
CDR3 protein: CASSAIRDEQYF

J gene: TRBJ2-3
D gene: TRBD2
clone size: few
V gene: TRBV4-2
CDR3 DNA: TGTGCCAGCAGCCAAGAACCGCCTAGCGGGAGCTACCCTTTCCGCACAGATACGCAGTATTTT
CDR3 protein: CASSQEPPSGSYPFRTDTQYF

J gene: TRBJ1-4
D gene: NA
clone size: NA
V gene: TRBV18
CDR3 DNA: TGTGCCAGCTCACCACCGGGCCTTGGGGGAGAAAAACTGTTTTTT
CDR3 protein: CASSPPGLGGEKLFF

J gene: TRBJ2-1
D gene: NA
clone size: many
V gene: TRBV5-5
CDR3 DNA: TGTGCCAGCAGCCTCGAACCTTACAATGAGCAGTTCTTC
CDR3 protein: CASSLEPYNEQFF

J gene: TRBJ1-1
D gene: NA
clone size: many
V gene: TRBV5-1
CDR3 DNA: TGCGCCAGCAGCCGAAACGGGGCCGATAACACTGAAGCTTTCTTT
CDR3 protein: CASSRNGADNTEAFF

J gene: TRBJ2-7
D gene: TRBD1
clone size: many
V gene: TRBV12-3/TRBV12-4
CDR3 DNA: TGTGCCAGCAGTCTCAGGGGGAACCCCTACGAGCAGTACTTC
CDR3 protein: CASSLRGNPYEQYF

J gene: TRBJ2-1
D gene: TRBD2
clone size: NA
V gene: TRBV19
CDR3 DNA: TGTGCCAGTAGCCCCTGGGAGGGCTTAAGCTCCTACAATGAGCAGTTCTTC
CDR3 protein: CASSPWEGLSSYNEQFF

J gene: TRBJ2-5
D gene: TRBD1
clone size: many
V gene: TRBV7-6
CDR3 DNA: TGTGCCAGCAGCTTCCCCCGACAGGGGCAAGAGACCCAGTACTTC
CDR3 protein: CASSFPRQGQETQYF

J gene: TRBJ1-5
D gene: NA
clone size: NA
V gene: TRBV7-2
CDR3 DNA: TGTGCCAGCACAAACATGTCCTTAAATCAGCCCCAGCATTTT
CDR3 protein: CASTNMSLNQPQHF

J gene: TRBJ2-3
D gene: TRBD2
clone size: NA
V gene: TRBV5-1
CDR3 DNA: TGCGCCAGCAGCGAAAGCGGGGGGGCCAGGACAGATACGCAGTATTTT
CDR3 protein: CASSESGGARTDTQYF

J gene: TRBJ2-1
D gene: NA
clone size: few
V gene: TRBV19
CDR3 DNA: TGTGCCAGTAGCCGAGATGGAGGGGAATTCGGCAATGAGCAGTTCTTC
CDR3 protein: CASSRDGGEFGNEQFF

J gene: TRBJ1-4
D gene: NA
clone size: few
V gene: TRBV5-1
CDR3 DNA: TGCGCCAGCAATTACGAGAAAGAGGAGGAAAAACTGTTTTTT
CDR3 protein: CASNYEKEEEKLFF

J gene: TRBJ1-1
D gene: NA
clone size: many
V gene: TRBV29-1
CDR3 DNA: TGCAGCGTTGACTGGGGAGCTTTCTTT
CDR3 protein: CSVDWGAFF

J gene: TRBJ2-6
D gene: NA
clone size: NA
V gene: TRBV5-7
CDR3 DNA: TGTGCCAGCAGTTGGTCGGGGGCAAGCTCTGGGGCCAACGTCCTGACTTTC
CDR3 protein: CASSWSGASSGANVLTF

J gene: TRBJ2-7
D gene: NA
clone size: many
V gene: TRBV6-1
CDR3 DNA: TGTGCCAGCAGCCCACCCCGGGGGCCCTACGAGCAGTACTTC
CDR3 protein: CASSPPRGPYEQYF

J gene: TRBJ2-7
D gene: NA
clone size: many
V gene: TRBV20-1
CDR3 DNA: TGCAGTGCTAGAGATGGGGGACAACAAGAGCAGTACTTC
CDR3 protein: CSARDGGQQEQYF

J gene: TRBJ2-2
D gene: NA
clone size: many
V gene: TRBV5-1
CDR3 DNA: TGCGCCAGCAGCTTGGGGGAGGACACCGGGGAGCTGTTTTTT
CDR3 protein: CASSLGEDTGELFF

J gene: TRBJ2-1
D gene: TRBD2
clone size: NA
V gene: TRBV3-1
CDR3 DNA: TGTGTCAGCAGCCCCCGGTTTAGCGGGGGGAGTGAGCAGTTCTTC
CDR3 protein: CVSSPRFSGGSEQFF

J gene: TRBJ1-1
D gene: TRBD1
clone size: few
V gene: TRBV12-3/TRBV12-4
CDR3 DNA: TGTGCCAGCAGGATCAGGGGGCTGGCCACTGAAGCTTTCTTT
CDR3 protein: CASRIRGLATEAFF

J gene: TRBJ1-5
D gene: TRBD1
clone size: few
V gene: TRBV12-3/TRBV12-4
CDR3 DNA: TGTGCCAGCCGCTACGACAGGGGAAACCAGCCCCAGCATTTT
CDR3 protein: CASRYDRGNQPQHF

J gene: TRBJ2-2
D gene: NA
clone size: many
V gene: TRBV12-3/TRBV12-4
CDR3 DNA: TGTGCCAGCAGTTTCGGGGGCGGGCACACCGGGGAGCTGTTTTTT
CDR3 protein: CASSFGGGHTGELFF

J gene: TRBJ2-2
D gene: NA
clone size: once
V gene: TRBV11-3
CDR3 DNA: TGTGCCAGGAACCGGGAGACAAACCCCGGGGAGCTGTTTTTT
CDR3 protein: CARNRETNPGELFF